A single sample is the source of the 29 T cell receptor beta chains below, sequenced in a study of blood T cell repertoires in COVID-19. The assay was immunoSEQ multiplex PCR, and TCRdb's table has in-frame clones only and misses some. The sample records about 75,000 clones, approximately 85% being singletons. Sequenced: peripheral blood. These receptors were taken from a woman aged 80 or older with active or convalescent COVID-19.

For this clone: This sample also contains other DNA sequences that code for the same CDR3. In DNA form, the CDR3 reads TGTGCCAGCAGCTTAGGCACAGCAGGAAACACCATATATTTT. This encodes CASSLGTAGNTIYF. The V call is TRBV7-2, the J call TRBJ1-3; D is undetermined. Between the trimmed V and J ends, which lost 1 base and 4 bases, there was a span of 8 bases. The CDR3 extends over 14 amino acids. The germline V gene has CDR1 SGHTA and CDR2 FQGNSA.

This clone was counted a few times. The chain employs TRBV9 and TRBJ2-1; 7 nucleotides align to TRBD2. Germline V lookup: CDR1 SGDLS, CDR2 YYNGEE. This CDR3 is built from 15 residues. J lost 5 bases, V lost 0 bases, and 5 bases had no gene match. The CDR3 here is CASSVVTSLHNEQFF. CDR3 bases: TGTGCCAGCAGCGTAGTGACTAGCCTCCACAATGAGCAGTTCTTC.

This chain connects TRBV19 to TRBJ2-1; 9 bases match TRBD2. This CDR3 contains 15 residues. Germline V CDR1 and CDR2: LNHDA, SQIVND (reference sequence). The V and J ends lost 5 bases and 6 bases, in that order; junction bases with no gene match: 8. CDR3 in amino acids: CASSSVGGGGNEQFF. CDR3 DNA: TGTGCCAGTAGTTCCGTGGGCGGGGGGGGCAATGAGCAGTTCTTC.

The chain uses TRBV6-6 and TRBJ1-2; 9 bases are shared with TRBD1. Germline trimming cut 6 bases from V and 5 bases from J; bases unmatched to any gene: 4. CDR1 and CDR2 from the germline V gene are MNHNY and SVGAGI (reference sequence). The CDR3 runs to 13 residues. The CDR3 region is CASRPGQGYGYTF. The CDR3 nucleotides are TGTGCCAGCAGGCCCGGACAGGGGTATGGCTACACCTTC.

The table lists this clone with a few counts. The chain joins TRBV6-2 or TRBV6-3 to TRBJ1-2; TRBD1 matches at 11 bases. V gave up 6 bases and J gave up 8 bases; unmatched junction bases: 11. The CDR3 loop spans 15 amino acids. Germline values: CDR1 MNHEY, CDR2 SVGEGT. CDR3 nucleotides: TGTGCCAGCAGCTCGCGGACAGGGGGCTTCGGAGGCTACACCTTC. Translating gives CASSSRTGGFGGYTF.

CDR3 loop: CASSQGTGGIGYEQYF. In DNA, the CDR3 is TGTGCCAGCAGCCAAGGGACAGGGGGAATTGGCTACGAGCAGTACTTC. The chain joins TRBV3-1 (or the pseudogene TRBV3-2) to TRBJ2-7, with 10 bases fitting TRBD1. Germline-derived CDR1 and CDR2 are LGHDT and YNNKEL (reference sequence). The junction had 6 bases not matched to a gene; V was cut back by 1 base and J by 3 bases. This CDR3 region has 16 residues.

As DNA, the CDR3 is TGTGCCAGTAGTAAGCCGTACAGGGGGAGCACTGAAGCTTTCTTT. This gives the protein CASSKPYRGSTEAFF. The V call is TRBV19, the J call TRBJ1-1; 8 positions match TRBD1. CDR1 is LNHDA, CDR2 SQIVND, per germline (reference sequence). CDR3 length: 15 amino acids. Trimming cost V 4 bases and J 4 bases; bases outside gene matches: 8.

This chain connects TRBV4-3 to TRBJ2-7; TRBD2 agrees at 12 bases. The junction had 5 bases not matched to a gene; V was cut back by 3 bases and J by 2 bases. This CDR3 is 16 amino acids long. Germline assignment: CDR1 LGHNA and CDR2 YSLEER. The CDR3 nucleotides are TGCGCCAGCAGCCAGGACCTAGCGGGGGGGGCCTACGAGCAGTACTTC. Its translation: CASSQDLAGGAYEQYF.

The V call is TRBV29-1, the J call TRBJ1-1, with unresolved D. The length of the CDR3 is 11 residues. Germline CDR1 and CDR2: SQVTM and ANQGSEA. V dropped 7 bases and J dropped 10 bases, with 16 bases sitting between them. The CDR3 reads CSADFGSGAFF. The CDR3 DNA reads as TGCAGCGCTGACTTCGGTAGCGGAGCTTTCTTT. The whole variable domain, filled in from reference TRBV29-1 and TRBJ1-1, reads SAVISQKPSRDICQRGTSLTIQCQVDSQVTMMFWYRQQPGQSLTLIATANQGSEATYESGFVIDKFPISRPNLTFSTLTVSNMSPEDSSIYLCSADFGSGAFFGQGTRLTVV.

This clone was counted once. Other DNA sequences of this sample code for an identical CDR3. V and J are TRBV6-2 or TRBV6-3 and TRBJ2-3; 10 bases agree with TRBD1. V gave up 6 bases and J gave up 0 bases; unmatched junction bases: 6. The germline V gene has CDR1 MNHEY and CDR2 SVGEGT. This CDR3 region has 16 residues. The CDR3: CASSPGTGASTDTQYF. CDR3 DNA: TGTGCCAGCAGCCCCGGGACAGGGGCTAGCACAGATACGCAGTATTTT.

The chain joins TRBV5-1 to TRBJ1-2; D remains ambiguous. Trimming stripped 0 bases from V and 2 bases from J, with 8 bases between. CDR3 size: 14 residues. CDR1 is SGHRS and CDR2 is YFSETQ in the germline V gene. CDR3 in amino acids: CASSLEISNYGYTF. The CDR3 region has the DNA TGCGCCAGCAGCTTGGAAATCTCCAACTATGGCTACACCTTC.

CDR3 residues: CASSYVGVDRNSPLHF. The DNA of the CDR3 is TGTGCCAGCAGTTATGTCGGTGTCGACAGAAATTCACCCCTCCACTTT. The genes are TRBV6-2 or TRBV6-3 and TRBJ1-6; a weak D match, TRBD1 (5 bases). The CDR3 totals 16 residues. V lost 3 bases and J lost 7, with 16 bases in between. Germline V gene lookup returns CDR1 MNHEY and CDR2 SVGEGT.

This clone has only a few counts. The genes are TRBV5-5 and TRBJ1-4, with a possible D match to TRBD1 (6 bases). Germline assignment: CDR1 SGHKS and CDR2 YYEKEE (reference sequence). The V gene lost 4 bases and the J gene lost 7 bases, with 14 bases spanning the gap. The CDR3 consists of 14 residues. CDR3 region: CASSTRQDSEKLFF. CDR3 nucleotide sequence: TGTGCCAGCAGCACAAGACAGGACAGTGAAAAACTGTTTTTT. The whole variable domain, filled in from reference TRBV5-5 and TRBJ1-4, reads DAGVTQSPTHLIKTRGQQVTLRCSPISGHKSVSWYQQVLGQGPQFIFQYYEKEERGRGNFPDRFSARQFPNYSSELNVNALLLGDSALYLCASSTRQDSEKLFFGSGTQLSVL.

The V gene is TRBV6-5, the J gene TRBJ1-1; no clear D. The CDR3 has 15 residues. Germline V gene sequence: CDR1 MNHEY, CDR2 SVGAGI. V lost 0 bases and J lost 2, with 10 bases in between. Here the CDR3 reads CASSYSNQANTEAFF. In DNA form, the CDR3 reads TGTGCCAGCAGTTACTCGAACCAAGCAAACACTGAAGCTTTCTTT.

This clone has just one count. V gene TRBV9 combines with J gene TRBJ2-2; D is undetermined. The ends were cut back, 0 bases at V and 7 bases at J, with 13 bases in the middle. The CDR3 is made up of 15 amino acids. Germline V gives CDR1 SGDLS, CDR2 YYNGEE. The CDR3 region has the DNA TGTGCCAGCAGCGTAGTCGAGGTGGCAATCGGGGAGCTGTTTTTT. Its translation: CASSVVEVAIGELFF.

The chain links TRBV28 to TRBJ1-2, with 8 bases lining up with TRBD1. Germline V gene lookup returns CDR1 MDHEN and CDR2 SYDVKM. V lost 0 bases, J lost 4 bases, and 7 bases stayed unmatched. The CDR3 spans 16 residues. The CDR3 nucleotides are TGTGCCAGCAGTTTATGGGCAGGGGGCTCTACCTATGGCTACACCTTC. It specifies CASSLWAGGSTYGYTF.

The V call is TRBV18, the J call TRBJ2-5; TRBD1 matches 8 bases. CDR3 length: 13 amino acids. Per the germline V gene, CDR1 is KGHSH and CDR2 is LQKENI. Trimming at V came to 4 bases and at J to 4 bases, leaving 2 bases not matched to a gene. Here the CDR3 reads CASSRTGTETQYF. The CDR3, as DNA: TGTGCCAGCTCACGGACAGGGACAGAGACCCAGTACTTC.

The chain is built from TRBV5-1 and TRBJ2-5; TRBD2 might be the D (6 bases). Per germline, CDR1 SGHRS and CDR2 YFSETQ. With 2 bases removed from V and 3 bases from J, the gap between germline ends came to 11 bases. This CDR3 has 14 amino acids. The CDR3 is CASSFQGGKETQYF. CDR3 sequence (DNA): TGCGCCAGCAGCTTCCAGGGCGGGAAAGAGACCCAGTACTTC.

The rearrangement joins TRBV7-6 to TRBJ2-3, with 16 bases aligning to TRBD2. This CDR3 region has 17 residues. CDR1 and CDR2 from the germline V gene are SGHVS and FNYEAQ. V lost 5 bases to trimming and J lost 4 bases; unmatched junction nucleotides: 6. CDR3 DNA: TGTGCCAGCAGCCCCGGGACTAGCGGGAGGGTGGCAGATACGCAGTATTTT. Protein product: CASSPGTSGRVADTQYF.

The chain uses TRBV6-2 or TRBV6-3 and TRBJ2-7; D remains unclear. In germline, CDR1 is MNHEY, CDR2 SVGEGT. The CDR3 totals 17 residues. Trimming left V 3 bases short and J 0 bases short, with 18 bases between. The CDR3 bases are TGTGCCAGCAGTTATATCTCAGGAAAACTCCACTCCTACGAGCAGTACTTC. It codes for CASSYISGKLHSYEQYF.

The V and J genes are TRBV7-3 and TRBJ2-1; D might be TRBD2 (5 bases). Germline CDR1 reads SGHTA; CDR2 reads FQGTGA. The CDR3 covers 15 residues. V was trimmed by 1 base and J by 6 bases, leaving 13 bases between them. The CDR3, as DNA: TGTGCCAGCAGCTTAAGGGCCCTCGAGGGCAATGAGCAGTTCTTC. It is translated as CASSLRALEGNEQFF.

The chain employs TRBV14 and TRBJ2-3; TRBD1 matches 7 bases. The CDR3 is made up of 14 amino acids. V lost 6 bases to trimming and J lost 1 base; unmatched junction nucleotides: 4. Looked up from germline, CDR1 is SGHDN and CDR2 is FVKESK. CDR3 protein: CASRRTGRTDTQYF. CDR3 DNA sequence: TGTGCCAGCAGGCGGACAGGCCGCACAGATACGCAGTATTTT.

This clone appeared a single time. The chain has TRBV6-2 or TRBV6-3 and TRBJ2-1, with D possibly matching TRBD1 (5 bases). Between the trimmed V and J ends, which lost 0 bases and 0 bases, there was a span of 12 bases. The CDR3 covers 17 residues. Germline CDR1 and CDR2: MNHEY and SVGEGT. The CDR3 region has the DNA TGTGCCAGCAGTTACTCATTAGGGGTGAGCTCCTACAATGAGCAGTTCTTC. The encoded protein is CASSYSLGVSSYNEQFF.

This chain connects TRBV6-6 to TRBJ2-1, with 9 nucleotides matching TRBD2. This CDR3 is built from 14 residues. Germline V CDR1 and CDR2: MNHNY, SVGAGI (reference sequence). V dropped 6 bases and J dropped 10; count of bases not matched to a gene: 10. In DNA, the CDR3 is TGTGCCAGCAGCGGGGTAGCGGGAGTGGGAGAGCAGTTCTTC. It specifies CASSGVAGVGEQFF.

This clone was observed once. The genes are TRBV5-6 and TRBJ2-5, with 7 bases lining up with TRBD1. Germline V gene sequence: CDR1 SGHDT, CDR2 YYEEEE. The CDR3 has 14 amino acids. J gave up 9 bases and V 4 bases, and 12 bases lay outside the gene matches. This chain's CDR3 is CASSPHRDSRAQYF. CDR3 DNA sequence: TGTGCCAGCAGCCCCCACCGGGACAGTCGGGCCCAGTACTTC.

The chain links TRBV11-1 to TRBJ2-7; 10 positions agree with TRBD2. Germline V gene data show CDR1 as SGHAT and CDR2 as FQDESV (reference sequence). CDR3 length: 16 residues. Trimming took 5 bases from V and 0 from J; bases not matched to a gene: 7. CDR3 region: CASSKTGLATSYEQYF. CDR3 bases: TGTGCCAGCAGCAAAACGGGACTAGCGACCTCCTACGAGCAGTACTTC.

The CDR3 is CAITLRGLLVSDEQFF. Here the CDR3 DNA reads TGTGCCATCACCCTTCGGGGACTCCTCGTGTCCGATGAGCAGTTCTTC. The gene calls are TRBV10-3 and TRBJ2-1; D is perhaps TRBD2 (6 bases). The CDR3 spans 16 residues. Trimming took 7 bases from V and 8 from J, leaving 24 bases between them. CDR1 and CDR2 (germline): ENHRY, SYGVKD.

This clone was recorded only once. This chain connects TRBV6-5 to TRBJ1-1, with D possibly being TRBD1 (5 bases). This CDR3 region has 16 residues. Germline loops: CDR1 MNHEY, CDR2 SVGAGI. Trimming stripped 0 bases from V and 2 bases from J, with 13 bases between. This chain's CDR3 is CASSYSWGRRNTEAFF. The CDR3 DNA is TGTGCCAGCAGTTACTCGTGGGGCAGGAGAAACACTGAAGCTTTCTTT.

The chain recombines TRBV18 with TRBJ2-1, with 10 bases lining up with TRBD2. In germline, CDR1 is KGHSH, CDR2 LQKENI. The V segment lost 6 bases and the J segment 4 bases; nucleotides outside the gene matches: 3. The CDR3 has 14 amino acids. The CDR3 here is CASSPSGSYNEQFF. DNA for the CDR3: TGTGCCAGCTCTCCTAGCGGGAGTTACAATGAGCAGTTCTTC.